This TCR beta chain was captured in a study of T-cell memory formation after mild COVID-19. Overall study context: Largely donor-specific sequence clusters came from a couple of donors.

This clonotype was counted between two and nine times. V lost 3 bases and J lost 0, with 10 bases in between. The CDR3 runs to 15 residues. Germline CDR1 SEHNR, CDR2 FQNEAQ (reference sequence). 5'RACE primed at constant segments yielded TCR alpha and TCR beta cDNA libraries bearing sample barcodes and UMIs. TCRdb called the 5' RACE reads again in MiXCR, with one record for every CDR3 protein. The table has around 450,000 distinct CDR3 sequences, around 24% seen once. This chain connects TRBV7-9 to TRBJ2-3; unclear D gene. The material sequenced was PBMCs or a T cell subset sorted from them (not recorded which). This clonotype was sampled from an adult woman who had mild COVID-19 (a few samples of this study predate the infection). Cell type and time point are not known. Here the CDR3 DNA reads TGTGCCAGCAGCTTCCTAGGGCCTAGCACAGATACGCAGTATTTT. Its translation is CASSFLGPSTDTQYF.